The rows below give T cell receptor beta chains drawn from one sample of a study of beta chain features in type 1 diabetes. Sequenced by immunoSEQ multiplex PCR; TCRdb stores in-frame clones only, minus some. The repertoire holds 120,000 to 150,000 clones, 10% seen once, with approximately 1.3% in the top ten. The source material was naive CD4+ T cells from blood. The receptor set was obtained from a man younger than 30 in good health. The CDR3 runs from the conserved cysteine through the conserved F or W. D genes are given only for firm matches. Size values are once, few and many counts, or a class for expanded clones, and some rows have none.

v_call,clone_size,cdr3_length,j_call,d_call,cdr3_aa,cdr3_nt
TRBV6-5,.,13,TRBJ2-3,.,CASTATGTDTQYF,TGTGCCAGCACCGCCACAGGGACAGATACGCAGTATTTT
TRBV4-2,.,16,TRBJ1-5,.,CASSQDIRSNNQPQHF,TGTGCCAGCAGCCAAGATATTCGGAGTAACAATCAGCCCCAGCATTTT
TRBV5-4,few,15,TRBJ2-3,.,CASSLMSSVTDTQYF,TGTGCCAGCAGCTTGATGAGTTCTGTCACAGATACGCAGTATTTT
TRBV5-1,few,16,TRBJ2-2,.,CASSHTTGMNTGELFF,TGCGCCAGCAGCCATACGACAGGAATGAACACCGGGGAGCTGTTTTTT
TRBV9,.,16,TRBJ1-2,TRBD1,CASSHRDRGSNYGYTF,TGTGCCAGCAGCCACCGGGACAGGGGCTCTAACTATGGCTACACCTTC
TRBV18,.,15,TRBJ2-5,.,CASSPGYLGVETQYF,TGTGCCAGCTCACCGGGTTATTTGGGAGTCGAGACCCAGTACTTC
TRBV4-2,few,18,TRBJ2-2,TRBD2,CASSPRAGTSSDTGELFF,TGTGCCAGCAGCCCTCGAGCGGGGACTAGTTCGGACACCGGGGAGCTGTTTTTT
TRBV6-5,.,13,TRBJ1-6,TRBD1,CASETGENSPLHF,TGTGCCAGCGAGACAGGGGAGAATTCACCCCTCCACTTT
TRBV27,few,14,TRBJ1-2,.,CASSLFAGMGGYTF,TGTGCCAGCAGTTTATTTGCAGGGATGGGTGGCTACACCTTC
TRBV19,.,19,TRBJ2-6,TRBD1,CASIMTTGTGASGANVLTF,TGTGCCAGTATTATGACGACCGGGACAGGGGCCTCTGGGGCCAACGTCCTGACTTTC
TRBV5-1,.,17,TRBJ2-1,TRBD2,CASSLAVTSGGVNEQFF,TGCGCCAGCAGCTTGGCCGTGACTAGCGGGGGGGTGAATGAGCAGTTCTTC
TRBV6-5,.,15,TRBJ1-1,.,CASSYRQRGNTEAFF,TGTGCCAGCAGTTACCGGCAGCGGGGGAACACTGAAGCTTTCTTT
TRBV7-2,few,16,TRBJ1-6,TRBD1,CASSLFRGQENSPLHF,TGTGCCAGCAGCTTATTTCGAGGACAGGAGAATTCACCCCTCCACTTT
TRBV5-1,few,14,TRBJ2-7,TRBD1,CASSRTGGGDEQYF,TGCGCCAGCAGCCGGACAGGGGGCGGGGACGAGCAGTACTTC
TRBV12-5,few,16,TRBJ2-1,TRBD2,CASGLQLAGGHNEQFF,TGTGCTAGTGGTTTACAACTAGCGGGGGGTCACAATGAGCAGTTCTTC
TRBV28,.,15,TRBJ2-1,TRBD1,CASSLPGGGYNEQFF,TGTGCCAGCAGTTTACCAGGGGGCGGCTACAATGAGCAGTTCTTC
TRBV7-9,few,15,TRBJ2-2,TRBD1,CASSIGQGGTGELFF,TGTGCCAGCAGCATAGGACAGGGAGGTACCGGGGAGCTGTTTTTT
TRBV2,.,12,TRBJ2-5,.,CASGPNRETQYF,TGTGCCAGCGGGCCTAACCGCGAGACCCAGTACTTC
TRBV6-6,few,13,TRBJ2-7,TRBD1,CASRAGTAYEQYF,TGTGCCAGCAGAGCCGGGACAGCCTACGAGCAGTACTTC
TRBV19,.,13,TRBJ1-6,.,CASSMDSNSPLHF,TGTGCCAGTAGTATGGACAGTAATTCACCCCTCCACTTT
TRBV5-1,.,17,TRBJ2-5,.,CASSRKPNEYRQETQYF,TGCGCCAGCAGCCGCAAACCCAATGAGTACAGGCAAGAGACCCAGTACTTC
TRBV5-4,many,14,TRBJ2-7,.,CASSLEGLTYEQYF,TGTGCCAGCAGCTTGGAGGGGTTGACCTACGAGCAGTACTTC
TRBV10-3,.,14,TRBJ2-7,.,CAISLDKASYEQYF,TGTGCCATCAGTCTGGACAAGGCCTCCTACGAGCAGTACTTC
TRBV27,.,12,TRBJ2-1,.,CASGELYNEQFF,TGTGCCAGTGGGGAGCTATACAATGAGCAGTTCTTC
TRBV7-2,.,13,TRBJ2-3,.,CASSLARADTQYF,TGTGCCAGCAGCTTAGCTCGGGCAGATACGCAGTATTTT
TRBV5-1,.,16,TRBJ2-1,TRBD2,CASSLDSSGGAHEQFF,TGCGCCAGCAGCTTGGATTCTAGCGGGGGGGCCCATGAGCAGTTCTTC
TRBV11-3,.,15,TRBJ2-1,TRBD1,CASSLGQGVYNEQFF,TGTGCCAGCAGCTTAGGGCAGGGGGTTTACAATGAGCAGTTCTTC
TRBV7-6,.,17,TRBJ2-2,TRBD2,CASSPWGASGGPGELFF,TGTGCCAGCAGCCCCTGGGGGGCTAGCGGGGGACCCGGGGAGCTGTTTTTT
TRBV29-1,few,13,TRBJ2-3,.,CSLKVGGGDTQYF,TGCTCCCTGAAGGTCGGGGGAGGAGATACGCAGTATTTT
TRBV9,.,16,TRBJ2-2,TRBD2,CASSGPGLPNTGELFF,TGTGCCAGCAGCGGACCGGGACTACCGAACACCGGGGAGCTGTTTTTT
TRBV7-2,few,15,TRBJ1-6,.,CASSLVQAGNSPLHF,TGTGCCAGCAGCTTAGTACAGGCGGGAAATTCACCCCTCCACTTT
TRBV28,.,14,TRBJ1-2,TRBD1,CASSPGQASYGYTF,TGTGCCAGCAGCCCAGGACAGGCGTCCTATGGCTACACCTTC
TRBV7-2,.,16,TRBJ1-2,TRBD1,CASSLARTGVHYGYTF,TGTGCCAGCAGCTTAGCGAGGACAGGGGTTCACTATGGCTACACCTTC
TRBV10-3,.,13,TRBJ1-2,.,CAISEPGEYGYTF,TGTGCCATCAGTGAACCAGGTGAATATGGCTACACCTTC
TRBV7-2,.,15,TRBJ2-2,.,CASSPYQLAPGELFF,TGTGCCAGCAGCCCATACCAACTAGCTCCCGGGGAGCTGTTTTTT
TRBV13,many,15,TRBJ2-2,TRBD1,CASSFGQGGNGELFF,TGTGCCAGCAGCTTCGGACAGGGCGGGAACGGGGAGCTGTTTTTT
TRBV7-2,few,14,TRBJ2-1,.,CASSQDQQGIKQFF,TGTGCCAGCAGCCAAGATCAACAGGGCATCAAGCAGTTCTTC
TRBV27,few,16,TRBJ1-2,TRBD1,CASSTMTGRRFYGYTF,TGTGCCAGCAGCACGATGACAGGGCGACGCTTCTATGGCTACACCTTC
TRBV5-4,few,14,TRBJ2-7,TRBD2,CASSWRGGGYEQYF,TGTGCCAGCAGCTGGCGCGGGGGAGGCTACGAGCAGTACTTC
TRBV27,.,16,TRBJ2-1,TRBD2,CASSLSVGGGADEQFF,TGTGCCAGCAGTTTATCAGTCGGCGGGGGGGCCGACGAGCAGTTCTTC
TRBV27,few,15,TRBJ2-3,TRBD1,CASSWDGTEADTQYF,TGTGCCAGCAGTTGGGACGGGACAGAGGCAGATACGCAGTATTTT
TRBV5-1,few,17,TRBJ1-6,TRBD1,CASSPRDRRSYNSPLHF,TGCGCCAGCAGCCCCAGGGACAGGCGCTCCTATAATTCACCCCTCCACTTT
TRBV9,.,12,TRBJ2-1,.,CASSVEAGEQFF,TGTGCCAGCAGCGTAGAAGCTGGTGAGCAGTTCTTC
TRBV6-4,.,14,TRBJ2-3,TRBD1,CASSRTGSTDTQYF,TGTGCCAGCAGCCGGACAGGGAGCACAGATACGCAGTATTTT
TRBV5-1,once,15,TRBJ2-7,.,CASSLVGMTNDEQYF,TGCGCCAGCAGCTTGGTCGGAATGACTAACGACGAGCAGTACTTC
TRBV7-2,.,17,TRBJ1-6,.,CASSLAIGGTEYSPLHF,TGTGCCAGCAGCTTAGCGATAGGCGGGACTGAGTATTCACCCCTCCACTTT